These 10 T cell receptor beta chains share one sample of origin, sequenced in a study of T cell responses to AZD1222 COVID-19 vaccine (TCRdb year 2021). The library was prepared using the immunoSEQ multiplex PCR assay. In TCRdb, the immuneACCESS table is reduced to in-frame sequences with V and J assigned. These tables do not hold every clone; where another copy was compared, an unresolved V gene accounts for under half, and the others remain unexplained. The sample has approximately 100,000 clones on record, 91% of them singletons. The leading ten clones occupy 6.5% to 9.5% of the sample. In light of the paper, this sample's time point label describes: baseline before first vaccination. The source was peripheral blood, collected on day 0 of AZD1222 vaccination. These receptors came from an adult in good health.

V usage is TRBV6-5 and J usage is TRBJ1-6; a weak D match, TRBD1 (6 bases). Germline V gene data show CDR1 as MNHEY and CDR2 as SVGAGI. The CDR3 length is 14 residues. The V and J ends lost 6 bases and 7 bases respectively, with 13 bases between them. This CDR3 reads CASRPGQTNSPLHF. CDR3 coding DNA: TGTGCCAGCAGGCCCGGACAGACGAATTCACCCCTCCACTTT.

The chain uses TRBV18 and TRBJ1-1; D is undetermined. Looked up from germline, CDR1 is KGHSH and CDR2 is LQKENI. The CDR3 is 12 residues long. The V end lost 2 bases, the J end lost 7 bases, and 8 bases lay between the germline ends. The CDR3 nucleotides are TGTGCCAGCTCACCAGGGTCGTTTGAAGCTTTCTTT. Translating it yields CASSPGSFEAFF.

The rearrangement links TRBV7-3 to TRBJ2-1; D uncertain. The CDR3 has 15 residues. Trimming shortened V by 5 bases and J by 0 bases, and 11 bases separated the two germline ends. The germline V gene has CDR1 SGHTA and CDR2 FQGTGA. CDR3 bases: TGTGCCAGCAGCCCTTACAAGAGCTCCTACAATGAGCAGTTCTTC. Translation: CASSPYKSSYNEQFF.

CDR3 residues: CASSLSGQGVREQYF. As DNA, the CDR3 is TGTGCCAGCAGTTTATCTGGACAGGGTGTTCGCGAGCAGTACTTC. V usage is TRBV27 and J usage is TRBJ2-7, with 8 bases lining up with TRBD1. V shed 0 bases and J 6 bases; nucleotides not matched to a gene: 7. There are 15 residues in the CDR3. In germline, CDR1 is MNHEY, CDR2 SMNVEV (reference sequence).

Only one count was recorded for this clone. The chain links TRBV19 to TRBJ2-2; 8 bases line up with TRBD1. Trimming took 4 bases from V and 6 from J; bases not matched to a gene: 7. Germline lookup yields CDR1 LNHDA and CDR2 SQIVND (reference sequence). The CDR3 loop spans 15 amino acids. The CDR3 region is CASSTGQGLAGELFF. The CDR3 DNA reads as TGTGCCAGTAGTACCGGACAGGGTCTTGCCGGGGAGCTGTTTTTT.

The V call is TRBV6-5, the J call TRBJ2-5; tentatively, D is TRBD1 or TRBD2 (7 bases each). This CDR3 has 15 amino acids. In germline, CDR1 is MNHEY, CDR2 SVGAGI. V lost 6 bases and J lost 3, with 17 bases in between. CDR3 bases: TGTGCCAGCAGCCTTCAGGGGGGGTTCGAAGAGACCCAGTACTTC. Amino acid sequence: CASSLQGGFEETQYF.

The J gene is TRBJ1-2, the V gene TRBV4-1, with D unresolved. Looked up from germline, CDR1 is MGHRA and CDR2 is YSYEKL. The CDR3 is 15 residues long. Trimming left V 2 bases short and J 7 bases short, with 17 bases between. CDR3 residues: CASSQSPNPLSGYTF. CDR3 DNA sequence: TGCGCCAGCAGCCAATCCCCCAACCCCCTGAGTGGCTACACCTTC.

The gene calls are TRBV27 and TRBJ2-1; tentative D call: TRBD2 (6 bases). Germline V gene lookup returns CDR1 MNHEY and CDR2 SMNVEV (reference sequence). The CDR3 is 17 residues long. Trimming shortened V by 5 bases and J by 2 bases, and 19 bases separated the two germline ends. The CDR3 region is CASSPGDWGRTYNEQFF. CDR3 nucleotide sequence: TGTGCCAGCAGTCCCGGTGATTGGGGGAGGACCTACAATGAGCAGTTCTTC.

The chain links TRBV9 to TRBJ1-1; the D is unclear. CDR1 SGDLS and CDR2 YYNGEE come from the germline V gene. The V gene lost 0 bases and the J gene lost 1 base, with 7 bases spanning the gap. The CDR3 runs to 14 residues. Here the CDR3 reads CASSVVTANTEAFF. In DNA, the CDR3 is TGTGCCAGCAGCGTAGTTACGGCGAACACTGAAGCTTTCTTT.

The chain is built from TRBV3-1 (or the pseudogene TRBV3-2) and TRBJ1-1; TRBD1 matches at 8 bases. The CDR3 contains 12 residues. Looked up from germline, CDR1 is LGHDT and CDR2 is YNNKEL (reference sequence). V was clipped by 6 bases and J by 3 bases; unmatched bases: 0. The CDR3 region is CASRDRDTEAFF. CDR3 nucleotides: TGTGCCAGCAGGGACAGGGACACTGAAGCTTTCTTT.